The following is a T cell receptor (beta chain) sequence with its context. The data stem from a study of blood T cell repertoires in COVID-19. Overall study: Sources were T cells, B-cell-depleted T cells, or PBMCs; the material itself was cDNA or gDNA.

J lost 6 bases, V lost 2 bases, and 5 bases had no gene match. Looked up from germline, CDR1 is ENHRY and CDR2 is SYGVKD. The CDR3 runs 15 residues. The table came from immunoSEQ multiplex PCR; TCRdb's copy has only in-frame clones and leaves some out. The sample records about 150,000 clones, 75% to 90% being singletons. The source of this sequence is a man of 80 years or more with acute or convalescent COVID-19. The sample comprised peripheral blood. The gene calls are TRBV10-3 and TRBJ2-1; 9 bases line up with TRBD2. The CDR3 loop reads CAISEASGMSNEQFF. The DNA for the CDR3 is TGTGCCATCAGTGAGGCTAGCGGGATGAGCAATGAGCAGTTCTTC.